Shown below are 20 T cell receptor beta chains from a single sample sequenced in a study of monozygotic twins with inflammatory bowel disease. TCRdb re-called the 5' RACE reads and catalogs CDR3 proteins one per entry, DNA excluded. Reported are 150,000 to 200,000 distinct CDR3 sequences; the ten largest clones contain 2.4%. The sequenced sample consisted of blood. Receptor source: a human donor with ulcerative colitis or Crohn's disease, or a healthy co-twin of an affected twin (not recorded which).

V usage is TRBV7-2 and J usage is TRBJ2-1; TCRdb gives TRBD2 as the D gene, but with no DNA this cannot be confirmed. This CDR3 is 16 amino acids long. CDR1 and CDR2 (germline): SGHTA, FQGNSA. The CDR3 is CASSFRTSGMGNEQFF.

This chain joins TRBV7-8 and TRBJ1-5; TCRdb's D call, TRBD1, is unchecked because there is no DNA. The CDR3 runs 15 residues. Germline V lookup: CDR1 SGHVS, CDR2 FQNEAQ. This CDR3 reads CASSSQDRINQPQHF. The full variable domain, with the rest looked up from reference TRBV7-8 and TRBJ1-5, is GAGVSQSPRYKVAKRGQDVALRCDPISGHVSLFWYQQALGQGPEFLTYFQNEAQLDKSGLPSDRFFAERPEGSVSTLKIQRTQQEDSAVYLCASSSQDRINQPQHFGDGTRLSIL.

This chain uses TRBV18 with TRBJ2-1. The CDR3 spans 12 residues. Germline V CDR1 and CDR2: KGHSH, LQKENI. CDR3 protein: CASSPSRNEQFF. Full variable domain (outside the CDR3, taken from reference TRBV18 and TRBJ2-1): NAGVMQNPRHLVRRRGQEARLRCSPMKGHSHVYWYRQLPEEGLKFMVYLQKENIIDESGMPKERFSAEFPKEGPSILRIQQVVRGDSAAYFCASSPSRNEQFFGPGTRLTVL.

V usage is TRBV28 and J usage is TRBJ2-7; TCRdb names TRBD1, which stays unverified in the absence of DNA. Per the germline V gene, CDR1 is MDHEN and CDR2 is SYDVKM. The CDR3 length is 14 residues. CDR3 sequence reads: CASSPPGQGDEQYF.

The chain combines TRBV10-3 with TRBJ1-5; checking the TCRdb D call of TRBD1 is not possible without DNA. The CDR3 sequence is 14 residues long. Germline-derived CDR1 and CDR2 are ENHRY and SYGVKD. CDR3 amino acids: CAISDRTEDQTQHF.

V usage is TRBV24-1 and J usage is TRBJ2-5; TCRdb returns TRBD2, unconfirmable since there is no DNA. Germline CDR1 is KGHDR and CDR2 is SFDVKD. The CDR3 length is 15 residues. CDR3 region: CATSDRGLAEETQYF.

V is TRBV30 and J is TRBJ1-6; absent DNA, TCRdb's TRBD1 call cannot be checked. Looked up from germline, CDR1 is GTSNPN and CDR2 is SVGIG (reference sequence). The length of the CDR3 is 16 residues. CDR3 sequence reads: CAWTLGVSSYNSPLHF.

The chain is built from TRBV5-1 and TRBJ2-7. This CDR3 is 14 amino acids long. CDR1 is SGHRS and CDR2 is YFSETQ in the germline V gene. The CDR3 spells CASSLDSQADEQYF.

This chain connects TRBV7-2 to TRBJ1-2. Germline V gives CDR1 SGHTA, CDR2 FQGNSA. The CDR3 is made up of 13 amino acids. This CDR3 reads CASSTGLFYGYTF.

The CDR3 protein is CSARGSGGPDTGELFF. The rearrangement links TRBV20-1 to TRBJ2-2; the TCRdb call, TRBD1, lacks DNA for checking. Germline CDR1 reads DFQATT; CDR2 reads SNEGSKA (reference sequence). The CDR3 contains 16 residues.

The chain couples TRBV19 to TRBJ2-7. This CDR3 has 14 residues. Germline-derived CDR1 and CDR2 are LNHDA and SQIVND (reference sequence). This CDR3 reads CASSIPDKPYEQYF.

The chain recombines TRBV7-3 with TRBJ1-2; TCRdb names TRBD1, which stays unverified in the absence of DNA. Germline CDR1 reads SGHTA; CDR2 reads FQGTGA. The CDR3 contains 14 residues. CDR3 loop: CASSPDREGYGYTF. Variable domain in full (rest from reference TRBV7-3 and TRBJ1-2): GAGVSQTPSNKVTEKGKYVELRCDPISGHTALYWYRQSLGQGPEFLIYFQGTGAADDSGLPNDRFFAVRPEGSVSTLKIQRTERGDSAVYLCASSPDREGYGYTFGSGTRLTVV.

The chain uses TRBV20-1 and TRBJ2-3; TCRdb lists TRBD2, though no DNA is available to test this call. CDR1 is DFQATT and CDR2 is SNEGSKA in the germline V gene (reference sequence). The CDR3 totals 12 residues. Here the CDR3 reads CSLAGGPDTQYF.

This chain uses TRBV7-2 with TRBJ1-5. Germline lookup yields CDR1 SGHTA and CDR2 FQGNSA. The CDR3 is made up of 13 amino acids. CDR3 in amino acids: CASSFAEGQPQHF.

V is TRBV7-7 and J is TRBJ2-5; TCRdb's D call of TRBD1 is untestable without DNA. There are 16 residues in the CDR3. Germline CDR1 reads SSHAT; CDR2 reads FNYEAQ (reference sequence). The CDR3 region is CASSLEPQGAGETQYF. Based on the CDR3 plus reference TRBV7-7 and TRBJ2-5, the full variable domain is GAGVSQSPRYKVTKRGQDVTLRCDPISSHATLYWYQQALGQGPEFLTYFNYEAQPDKSGLPSDRFSAERPEGSISTLTIQRTEQRDSAMYRCASSLEPQGAGETQYFGPGTRLLVL.

The chain joins TRBV20-1 to TRBJ2-7; no DNA is available, so the TRBD1 call from TCRdb remains unchecked. This CDR3 spans 13 amino acids. Germline loops: CDR1 DFQATT, CDR2 SNEGSKA (reference sequence). The CDR3 protein is CSARVPRTDEQYF.

The chain joins TRBV5-5 to TRBJ2-1; TCRdb selects TRBD2, and the lack of DNA leaves this call unchecked. The CDR3 extends over 15 amino acids. The germline gives CDR1 SGHKS, CDR2 YYEKEE (reference sequence). CDR3 in amino acids: CASSSIAGGYNEQFF.

This chain uses TRBV2 with TRBJ1-3; the D gene TCRdb calls, TRBD1, cannot be checked with no DNA. The CDR3 is made up of 14 amino acids. The V gene's germline CDR1 is SNHLY and CDR2 FYNNEI. CDR3 loop: CASSVQGPGVTIYF.

The rearrangement joins TRBV11-2 to TRBJ2-7; TCRdb indicates TRBD1, and absent DNA this call remains unverified. The CDR3 is 15 residues long. The germline V gene has CDR1 SGHAT and CDR2 FQNNGV. CDR3 region: CASSLDSGSLGPQYF.

The chain has TRBV5-4 and TRBJ2-7; the TCRdb D gene call, TRBD1, has no DNA to confirm it. This CDR3 spans 15 amino acids. In germline, CDR1 is SGHNT, CDR2 YYREEE (reference sequence). The CDR3: CASSSGTEPSYEQYF.